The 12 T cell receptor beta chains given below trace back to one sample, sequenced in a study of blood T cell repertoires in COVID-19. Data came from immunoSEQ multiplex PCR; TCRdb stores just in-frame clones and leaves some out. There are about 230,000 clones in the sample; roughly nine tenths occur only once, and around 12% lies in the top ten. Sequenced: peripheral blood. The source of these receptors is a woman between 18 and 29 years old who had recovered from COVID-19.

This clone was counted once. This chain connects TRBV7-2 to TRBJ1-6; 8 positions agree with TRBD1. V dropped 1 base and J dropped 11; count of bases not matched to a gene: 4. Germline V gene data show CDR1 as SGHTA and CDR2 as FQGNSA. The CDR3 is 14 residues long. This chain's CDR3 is CASSLGTGTPPLHF. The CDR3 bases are TGTGCCAGCAGCTTAGGGACAGGGACGCCACCCCTCCACTTT.

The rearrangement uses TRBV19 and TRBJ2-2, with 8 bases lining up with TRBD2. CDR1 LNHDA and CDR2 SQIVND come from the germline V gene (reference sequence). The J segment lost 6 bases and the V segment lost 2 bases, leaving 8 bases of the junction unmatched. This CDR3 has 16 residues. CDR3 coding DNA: TGTGCCAGTAGTATACGGGAGGGCCTACTATCCGGGGAGCTGTTTTTT. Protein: CASSIREGLLSGELFF.

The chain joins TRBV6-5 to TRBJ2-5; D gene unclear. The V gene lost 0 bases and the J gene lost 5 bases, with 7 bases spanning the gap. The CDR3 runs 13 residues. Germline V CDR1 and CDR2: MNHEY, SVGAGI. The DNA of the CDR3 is TGTGCCAGCAGTTACTCGAGATGGGAGACCCAGTACTTC. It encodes CASSYSRWETQYF.

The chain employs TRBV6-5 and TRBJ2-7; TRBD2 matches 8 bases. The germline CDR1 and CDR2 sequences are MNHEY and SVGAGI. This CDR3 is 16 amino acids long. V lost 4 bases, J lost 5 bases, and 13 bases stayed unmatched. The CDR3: CASSSLRQRESHEQYF. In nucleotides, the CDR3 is TGTGCCAGCAGTTCCCTCCGTCAGCGGGAGAGCCACGAGCAGTACTTC.

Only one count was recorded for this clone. CDR3 region: CASSFVGQPQHF. The CDR3 bases are TGTGCCAGCAGTTTCGTCGGTCAGCCCCAGCATTTT. The chain couples TRBV12-3 or TRBV12-4 to TRBJ1-5, with D unclear. V lost 3 bases and J 6 bases, leaving 6 bases between the germline ends. The CDR3 is made up of 12 amino acids.

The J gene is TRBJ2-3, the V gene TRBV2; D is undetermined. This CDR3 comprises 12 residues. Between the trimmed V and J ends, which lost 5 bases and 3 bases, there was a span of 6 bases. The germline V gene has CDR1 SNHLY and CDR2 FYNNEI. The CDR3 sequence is CASSTQTDTQYF. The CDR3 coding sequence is TGTGCCAGCAGTACTCAAACAGATACGCAGTATTTT.

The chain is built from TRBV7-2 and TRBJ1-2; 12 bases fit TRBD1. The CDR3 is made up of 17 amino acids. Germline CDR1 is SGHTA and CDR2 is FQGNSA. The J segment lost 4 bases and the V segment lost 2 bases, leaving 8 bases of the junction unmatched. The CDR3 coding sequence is TGTGCCAGCAGCTTATCCGGGACAGGGGGCGCCGTCTATGGCTACACCTTC. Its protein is CASSLSGTGGAVYGYTF.

CDR3 sequence reads: CASTSKAGGYEQYF. The DNA of the CDR3 is TGTGCCAGCACTTCGAAGGCCGGGGGCTACGAGCAGTACTTC. The chain links TRBV6-5 to TRBJ2-7; TRBD2 is a possible D gene (6 bases). Germline assignment: CDR1 MNHEY and CDR2 SVGAGI. V lost 7 bases and J 3 bases, leaving 16 bases between the germline ends. The CDR3 sequence is 14 residues long.

The CDR3 loop is CASSPGGREQYF. In DNA form, the CDR3 reads TGTGCCAGCAGTCCGGGAGGGCGGGAGCAGTACTTC. This chain joins TRBV5-6 and TRBJ2-7; 8 bases match TRBD2. The junction had 5 bases not matched to a gene; V was cut back by 5 bases and J by 7 bases. Germline V lookup: CDR1 SGHDT, CDR2 YYEEEE. The CDR3 runs 12 residues.

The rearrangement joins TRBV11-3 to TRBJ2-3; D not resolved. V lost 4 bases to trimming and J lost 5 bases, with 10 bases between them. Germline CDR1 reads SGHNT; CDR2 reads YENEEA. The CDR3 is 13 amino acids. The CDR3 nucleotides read TGTGCCAGCAGCTGGCCTCCTGAAGATACGCAGTATTTT. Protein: CASSWPPEDTQYF. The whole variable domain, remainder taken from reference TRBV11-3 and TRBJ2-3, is EAGVVQSPRYKIIEKKQPVAFWCNPISGHNTLYWYLQNLGQGPELLIRYENEEAVDDSQLPKDRFSAERLKGVDSTLKIQPAELGDSAVYLCASSWPPEDTQYFGPGTRLTVL.

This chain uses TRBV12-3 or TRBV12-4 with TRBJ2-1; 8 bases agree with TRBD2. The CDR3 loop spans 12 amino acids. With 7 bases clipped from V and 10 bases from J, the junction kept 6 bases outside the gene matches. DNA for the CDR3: TGTGCCAGCAACGGGGGGGATGGGGAGCAGTTCTTC. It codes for CASNGGDGEQFF.

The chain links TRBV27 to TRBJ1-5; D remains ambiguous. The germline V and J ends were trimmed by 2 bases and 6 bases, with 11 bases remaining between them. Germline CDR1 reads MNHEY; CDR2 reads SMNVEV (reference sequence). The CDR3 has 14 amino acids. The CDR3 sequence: CASSLIGFSQPQHF. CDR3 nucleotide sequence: TGTGCCAGCAGTTTAATTGGTTTTAGTCAGCCCCAGCATTTT.